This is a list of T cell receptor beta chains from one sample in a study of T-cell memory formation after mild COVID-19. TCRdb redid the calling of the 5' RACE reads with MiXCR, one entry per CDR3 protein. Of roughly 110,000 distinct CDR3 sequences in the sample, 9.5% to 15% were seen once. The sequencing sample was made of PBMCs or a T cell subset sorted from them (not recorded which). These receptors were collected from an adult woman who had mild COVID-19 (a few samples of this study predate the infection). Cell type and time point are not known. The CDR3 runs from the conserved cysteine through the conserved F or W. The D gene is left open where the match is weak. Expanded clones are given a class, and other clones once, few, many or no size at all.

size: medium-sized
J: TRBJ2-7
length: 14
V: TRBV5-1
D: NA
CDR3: CASSLSPGAYEQYF
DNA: TGCGCCAGCAGCTTGTCACCAGGGGCCTACGAGCAGTACTTC

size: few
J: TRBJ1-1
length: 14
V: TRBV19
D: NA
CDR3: CASSIQGGWTEAFF
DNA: TGTGCCAGTAGTATTCAGGGAGGGTGGACTGAAGCTTTCTTT

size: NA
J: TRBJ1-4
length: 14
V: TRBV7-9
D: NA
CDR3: CASSFTGSNEKLFF
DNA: TGTGCCAGCAGCTTCACAGGGTCTAATGAAAAACTGTTTTTT

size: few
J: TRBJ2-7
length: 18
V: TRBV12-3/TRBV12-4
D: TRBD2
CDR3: CASSRTSGTKGGQDEQYF
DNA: TGTGCCAGCAGTCGGACTAGCGGGACGAAAGGAGGACAAGACGAGCAGTACTTC

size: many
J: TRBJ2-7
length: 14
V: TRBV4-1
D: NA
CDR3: CASSQGLRPYEQYF
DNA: TGCGCCAGCAGCCAGGGACTCCGGCCTTACGAGCAGTACTTC

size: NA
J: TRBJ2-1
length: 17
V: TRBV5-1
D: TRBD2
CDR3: CASSSLAVISSYNEQFF
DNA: TGCGCCAGCAGCTCTCTAGCGGTAATTAGCTCCTACAATGAGCAGTTCTTC

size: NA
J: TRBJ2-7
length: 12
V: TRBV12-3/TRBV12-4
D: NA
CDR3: CASRGEQNEQYF
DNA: TGTGCCAGCAGGGGGGAGCAGAACGAGCAGTACTTC

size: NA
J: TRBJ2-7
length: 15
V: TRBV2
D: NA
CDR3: CDTQTTGQPAYEQYF
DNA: TGTGACACTCAGACAACCGGTCAGCCAGCCTACGAGCAGTACTTC

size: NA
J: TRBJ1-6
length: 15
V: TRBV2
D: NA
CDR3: CASKGGWGEGSPLHF
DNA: TGTGCCAGCAAGGGAGGCTGGGGGGAAGGTTCACCCCTCCACTTT

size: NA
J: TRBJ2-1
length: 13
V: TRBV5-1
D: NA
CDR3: CASSDLNFDEQFF
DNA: TGCGCCAGCAGCGACTTGAATTTCGATGAGCAGTTCTTC

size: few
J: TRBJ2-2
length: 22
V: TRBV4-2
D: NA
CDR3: CASSQDQVDGRVNTPNTGELFF
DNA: TGTGCCAGCAGCCAAGACCAAGTGGACGGGAGAGTCAATACCCCGAACACCGGGGAGCTGTTTTTT

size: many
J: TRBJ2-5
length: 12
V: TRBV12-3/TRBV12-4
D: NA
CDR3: CASSHREETQYF
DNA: TGTGCCAGCAGTCACAGGGAAGAGACCCAGTACTTC

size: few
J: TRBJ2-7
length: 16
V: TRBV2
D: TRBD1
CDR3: CASSELWGQGVYEQYF
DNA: TGTGCCAGCAGTGAGCTATGGGGACAGGGAGTATACGAGCAGTACTTC

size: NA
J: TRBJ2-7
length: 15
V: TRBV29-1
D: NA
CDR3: CSVPGCGGDSYEQYF
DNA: TGCAGCGTTCCAGGGTGCGGGGGCGACTCCTACGAGCAGTACTTC

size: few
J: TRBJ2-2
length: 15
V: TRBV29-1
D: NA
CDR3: CSVEDRQLNTGELFF
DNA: TGCAGCGTTGAGGATAGACAGCTGAACACCGGGGAGCTGTTTTTT

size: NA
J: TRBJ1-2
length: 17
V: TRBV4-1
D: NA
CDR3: CASSQVKGIRLNYGYTF
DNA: TGCGCCAGCAGCCAAGTTAAGGGTATCAGGCTTAACTATGGCTACACCTTC

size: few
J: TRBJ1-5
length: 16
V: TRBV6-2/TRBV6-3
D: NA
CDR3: CASSRRHWVGNQPQHF
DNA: TGTGCCAGCAGTCGGCGTCATTGGGTTGGCAATCAGCCCCAGCATTTT

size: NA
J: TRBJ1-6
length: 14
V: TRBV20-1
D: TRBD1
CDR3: CSVRPTGEGSPLHF
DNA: TGCAGTGTCCGGCCCACAGGGGAAGGTTCACCCCTCCACTTT

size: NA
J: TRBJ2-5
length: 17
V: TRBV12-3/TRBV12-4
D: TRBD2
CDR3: CASSPLAGDPWGETQYF
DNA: TGTGCCAGCAGCCCACTAGCGGGGGACCCCTGGGGAGAGACCCAGTACTTC

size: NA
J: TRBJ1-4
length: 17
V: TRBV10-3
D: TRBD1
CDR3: CAISGDSQGPIGEKLFF
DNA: TGTGCCATCAGTGGGGACAGCCAGGGCCCCATTGGTGAAAAACTGTTTTTT

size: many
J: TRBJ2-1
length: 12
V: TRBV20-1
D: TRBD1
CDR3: CSARRTGNEQFF
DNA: TGCAGTGCTAGGAGGACAGGGAATGAGCAGTTCTTC

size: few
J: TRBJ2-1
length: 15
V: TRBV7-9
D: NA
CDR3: CASSLTVSPKGEQFF
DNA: TGTGCCAGCAGCTTAACGGTTAGCCCCAAGGGTGAGCAGTTCTTC

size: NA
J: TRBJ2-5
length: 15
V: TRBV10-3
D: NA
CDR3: CAISERGRGEKTQYF
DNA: TGTGCCATCAGTGAACGGGGGCGCGGTGAAAAGACCCAGTACTTC

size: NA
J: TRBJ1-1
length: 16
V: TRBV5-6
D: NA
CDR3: CASSLTPGTPNTEAFF
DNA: TGTGCCAGCAGCTTGACACCCGGGACACCAAACACTGAAGCTTTCTTT

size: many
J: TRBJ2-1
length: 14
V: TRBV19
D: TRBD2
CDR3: CATSPGGDYNEQFF
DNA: TGTGCCACCTCCCCGGGGGGGGACTACAATGAGCAGTTCTTC

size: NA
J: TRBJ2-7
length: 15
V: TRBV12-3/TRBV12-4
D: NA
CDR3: CASSLVGQGQGEQYF
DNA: TGTGCCAGCAGTTTGGTAGGCCAGGGTCAAGGCGAGCAGTACTTC

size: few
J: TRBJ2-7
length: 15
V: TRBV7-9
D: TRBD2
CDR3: CASSLTGLAGEDQYF
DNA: TGTGCCAGCAGCTTAACGGGACTAGCGGGAGAGGACCAGTACTTC

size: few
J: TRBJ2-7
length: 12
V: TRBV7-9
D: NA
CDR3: CASSSANYEQYF
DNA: TGTGCCAGCAGCTCCGCCAACTACGAGCAGTACTTC

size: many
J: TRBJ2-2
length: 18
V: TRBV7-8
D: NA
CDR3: CASSFFWNREDGTGELFF
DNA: TGTGCCAGCAGCTTTTTTTGGAACAGGGAGGACGGCACCGGGGAGCTGTTTTTT

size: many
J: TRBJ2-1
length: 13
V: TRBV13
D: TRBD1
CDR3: CASSPGGGNEQFF
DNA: TGTGCCAGCAGCCCAGGGGGCGGGAATGAGCAGTTCTTC

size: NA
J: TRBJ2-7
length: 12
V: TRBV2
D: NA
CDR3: CAIGQTHYEQYF
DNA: TGTGCCATTGGACAGACTCACTACGAGCAGTACTTC

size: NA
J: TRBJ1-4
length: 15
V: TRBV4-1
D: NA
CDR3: CASSQGYGGNEKLFF
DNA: TGCGCCAGCAGCCAAGGGTACGGGGGTAATGAAAAACTGTTTTTT

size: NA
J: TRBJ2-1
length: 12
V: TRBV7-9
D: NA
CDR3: CASSQDLNEQFF
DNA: TGTGCCAGCAGCCAGGACCTCAATGAGCAGTTCTTC

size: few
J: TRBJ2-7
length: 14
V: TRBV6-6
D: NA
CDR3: CASSNRDGFYEQYF
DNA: TGTGCCAGCAGTAACCGGGACGGATTCTACGAGCAGTACTTC

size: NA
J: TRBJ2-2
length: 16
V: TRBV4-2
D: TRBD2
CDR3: CASSQVASGGLGELFF
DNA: TGTGCCAGCAGCCAAGTTGCAAGCGGGGGGTTAGGGGAGCTGTTTTTT

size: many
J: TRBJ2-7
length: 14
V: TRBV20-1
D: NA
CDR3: CSARDLTGPYEQYF
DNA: TGCAGTGCTAGAGATCTAACAGGCCCTTACGAGCAGTACTTC

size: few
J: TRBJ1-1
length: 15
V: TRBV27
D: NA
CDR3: CASSLGYGKNTEAFF
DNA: TGTGCCAGCAGTTTAGGGTATGGCAAAAACACTGAAGCTTTCTTT

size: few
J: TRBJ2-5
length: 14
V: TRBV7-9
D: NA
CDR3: CASSLERERETQYF
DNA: TGTGCCAGCAGCTTAGAGAGGGAAAGGGAGACCCAGTACTTC

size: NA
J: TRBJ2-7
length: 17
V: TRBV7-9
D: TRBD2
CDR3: CASSPPIGGGLTYEQYF
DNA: TGTGCCAGCAGCCCGCCAATCGGCGGGGGTTTGACCTACGAGCAGTACTTC

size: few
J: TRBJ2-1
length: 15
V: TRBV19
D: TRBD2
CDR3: CASSLGGALYNEQFF
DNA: TGTGCCAGTAGTCTCGGGGGGGCCCTCTACAATGAGCAGTTCTTC

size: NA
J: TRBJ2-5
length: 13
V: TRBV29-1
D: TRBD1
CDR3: CSDGTGAGETQYF
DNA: TGCAGCGACGGGACAGGGGCCGGGGAGACCCAGTACTTC

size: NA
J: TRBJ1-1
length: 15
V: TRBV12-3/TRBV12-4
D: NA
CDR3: CASTPGWGPNTEAFF
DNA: TGTGCCAGCACCCCCGGCTGGGGGCCGAACACTGAAGCTTTCTTT

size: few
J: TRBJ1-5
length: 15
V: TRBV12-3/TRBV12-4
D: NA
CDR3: CASSSGLESNQPQHF
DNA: TGTGCCAGCAGTTCGGGCCTAGAGAGCAATCAGCCCCAGCATTTT

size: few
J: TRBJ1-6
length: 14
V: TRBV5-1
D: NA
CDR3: CASSLAGEGSPLHF
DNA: TGCGCCAGCAGCTTGGCTGGGGAAGGATCACCCCTCCACTTT

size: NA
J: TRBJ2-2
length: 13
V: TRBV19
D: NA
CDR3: CASSIGEDGELFF
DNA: TGTGCCAGTAGTATCGGGGAGGACGGGGAGCTGTTTTTT